The rows below give T cell receptor beta chains drawn from one sample of a study of Ad26.COV2.S vaccination and SARS-CoV-2 variants. The data were produced by immunoSEQ multiplex PCR, yet TCRdb's version contains in-frame clones alone and is incomplete. Here the sample spans 360,000 or so clones, about nine tenths being singletons. Here the sequenced sample was peripheral blood, taken in a trial of Ad26.COV2.S vaccine versus placebo. The receptors were gathered from a person between 18 and 59 years old who received the Ad26.COV2.S COVID-19 vaccine or a placebo. The CDR3 runs from the conserved cysteine through the conserved F or W. A D gene is named only where the DNA matches it firmly. Only some rows state a clone size, as once, few, many or a class for expanded clones.

TRBV7-2	once	TRBJ2-5	.	CASTTLVEETQYF	TGTGCCAGTACGACACTGGTGGAGGAGACCCAGTACTTC
TRBV3-1/TRBV3-2	.	TRBJ2-7	TRBD2	CASSRGLAGVSYEQYF	TGTGCCAGCAGCCGGGGACTAGCGGGGGTTTCCTACGAGCAGTACTTC
TRBV2	.	TRBJ2-7	.	CASSATGDYEQYF	TGTGCCAGCAGTGCCACAGGCGACTACGAGCAGTACTTC
TRBV14	.	TRBJ1-6	.	CASSQVGNSPLHF	TGTGCCAGCAGCCAGGTCGGGAATTCACCCCTCCACTTT
TRBV6-4	.	TRBJ2-7	.	CASSPGGQSIEEQYF	TGTGCCAGCAGCCCGGGAGGACAGTCCATAGAGGAGCAGTACTTC
TRBV6-5	.	TRBJ1-2	.	CASRSRVLGYTF	TGTGCCAGCAGATCCAGGGTGCTTGGCTACACCTTC
TRBV7-2	.	TRBJ2-3	.	CASSLAGGPVDTQYF	TGTGCCAGCAGCTTAGCGGGGGGGCCCGTGGATACGCAGTATTTT
TRBV4-1	.	TRBJ2-2	.	CASSPSESLGPTGELFF	TGCGCCAGCAGCCCATCGGAGAGCTTGGGACCCACCGGGGAGCTGTTTTTT
TRBV11-2	.	TRBJ2-2	.	CASSLVSRVTGELFF	TGTGCCAGCAGCTTAGTTAGTAGGGTTACCGGGGAGCTGTTTTTT
TRBV30	.	TRBJ2-3	TRBD2	CAWSVRLAGGYDRTDTQYF	TGTGCCTGGAGTGTACGGCTAGCGGGGGGGTATGACCGCACAGATACGCAGTATTTT
TRBV2	.	TRBJ1-2	TRBD1	CASSGQGANYGYTF	TGTGCCAGCAGCGGACAGGGAGCTAACTATGGCTACACCTTC
TRBV4-3	.	TRBJ2-4	TRBD2	CASSQGTGGKNIQYF	TGCGCCAGCAGCCAAGGAACGGGGGGGAAAAACATTCAGTACTTC
TRBV6-1	.	TRBJ1-3	.	CASSEMEMRNTIYF	TGTGCCAGCAGTGAAATGGAAATGAGAAACACCATATATTTT
TRBV9	.	TRBJ1-2	TRBD1	CASSNRDSRYGYTF	TGTGCCAGCAGCAATCGGGACAGTAGGTATGGCTACACCTTC
TRBV4-2	few	TRBJ1-1	.	CASEPQSVNTEAFF	TGTGCCAGCGAACCACAAAGCGTTAACACTGAAGCTTTCTTT
TRBV5-6	.	TRBJ1-5	.	CASSLGQFEQPQHF	TGTGCCAGCAGCTTGGGACAGTTTGAGCAGCCCCAGCATTTT
TRBV30	.	TRBJ1-3	.	CAWSVPSNTIYF	TGTGCCTGGAGTGTACCCAGTAACACCATATATTTT
TRBV9	.	TRBJ1-1	.	CASSVGGYTEAFF	TGTGCCAGCAGCGTAGGGGGGTACACTGAAGCTTTCTTT
TRBV6-1	few	TRBJ1-4	.	CASSEGTTLAFF	TGTGCCAGCAGTGAAGGCACCACTCTGGCGTTTTTT
TRBV9	.	TRBJ2-3	TRBD2	CASSVGVAGGQSTDTQYF	TGTGCCAGCAGCGTAGGGGTAGCGGGGGGCCAGAGCACAGATACGCAGTATTTT
TRBV19	.	TRBJ2-2	.	CASSIPNTGELFF	TGTGCCAGTAGTATCCCTAACACCGGGGAGCTGTTTTTT
TRBV27	.	TRBJ2-7	.	CASSSSVAQYF	TGTGCCAGCAGTTCCAGTGTCGCGCAGTACTTC
TRBV2	.	TRBJ2-1	TRBD1	CASLPGQGLNEQFF	TGTGCCAGTTTACCGGGACAGGGGTTAAATGAGCAGTTCTTC
TRBV12-3/TRBV12-4	.	TRBJ1-2	.	CASSLGPGNGYTF	TGTGCCAGCAGTTTAGGTCCAGGGAATGGCTACACCTTC
TRBV4-3	.	TRBJ2-7	.	CASSQERRDEQYF	TGCGCCAGCAGCCAAGAACGCAGGGACGAGCAGTACTTC
TRBV27	.	TRBJ1-2	.	CASSRRPREGGYTF	TGTGCCAGTTCACGGAGGCCTCGAGAAGGTGGCTACACCTTC
TRBV3-1/TRBV3-2	.	TRBJ1-2	.	CASSPMRGHGAPILYGYTF	TGTGCCAGCAGCCCGATGCGGGGGCATGGGGCCCCGATACTCTATGGCTACACCTTC
TRBV3-1/TRBV3-2	once	TRBJ1-4	TRBD1	CASSHYLRQGARGEKLFF	TGTGCCAGCAGCCATTACCTCCGACAGGGGGCGCGAGGTGAAAAACTGTTTTTT
TRBV19	.	TRBJ1-3	.	CASSTGSVAGNTIYF	TGTGCCAGTAGCACAGGGTCGGTAGCTGGAAACACCATATATTTT
TRBV11-2	.	TRBJ2-7	.	CASSFYRSYEQYF	TGTGCCAGCAGCTTTTATCGGTCCTACGAGCAGTACTTC
TRBV5-1	.	TRBJ2-2	.	CASSFNTGELFF	TGCGCCAGCAGCTTTAACACCGGGGAGCTGTTTTTT
TRBV2	.	TRBJ2-3	.	CASTPGPRIGTDTQYF	TGTGCCAGCACCCCGGGGCCGCGCATAGGAACAGATACGCAGTATTTT
TRBV19	.	TRBJ1-1	.	CASSPFSGDTEAFF	TGTGCCAGTAGCCCATTTAGCGGTGACACTGAAGCTTTCTTT
TRBV9	.	TRBJ2-1	TRBD2	CASSLSTSRSEQFF	TGTGCCAGCAGCCTCTCGACTAGCAGGAGTGAGCAGTTCTTC
TRBV7-3	.	TRBJ2-3	.	CASSLGASTDTQYF	TGTGCCAGCAGCTTGGGGGCTAGCACAGATACGCAGTATTTT
TRBV5-6	once	TRBJ2-7	.	CASSPPAGVHYEQYF	TGTGCCAGCAGCCCCCCCGCAGGGGTTCACTACGAGCAGTACTTC
TRBV10-3	once	TRBJ1-4	.	CASRTAPGEKLFF	TGTGCCTCCAGGACAGCCCCTGGTGAAAAACTGTTTTTT
TRBV3-1/TRBV3-2	.	TRBJ2-7	.	CASSQEAGIGYEQYF	TGTGCCAGCAGCCAAGAGGCGGGGATAGGCTACGAGCAGTACTTC